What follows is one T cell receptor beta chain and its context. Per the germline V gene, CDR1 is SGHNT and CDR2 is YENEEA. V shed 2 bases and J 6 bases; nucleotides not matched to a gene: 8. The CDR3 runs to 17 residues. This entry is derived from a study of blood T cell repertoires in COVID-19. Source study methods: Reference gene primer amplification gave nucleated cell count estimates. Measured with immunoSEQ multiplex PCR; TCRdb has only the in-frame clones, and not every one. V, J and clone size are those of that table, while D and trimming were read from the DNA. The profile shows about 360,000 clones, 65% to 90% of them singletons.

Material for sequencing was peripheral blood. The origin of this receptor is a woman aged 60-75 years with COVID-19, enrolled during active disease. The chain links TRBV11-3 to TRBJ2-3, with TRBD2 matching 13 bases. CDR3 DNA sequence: TGTGCCAGCAGCTTATGGTCGACTAGCGGGGGGCCGGATACGCAGTATTTT. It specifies CASSLWSTSGGPDTQYF.